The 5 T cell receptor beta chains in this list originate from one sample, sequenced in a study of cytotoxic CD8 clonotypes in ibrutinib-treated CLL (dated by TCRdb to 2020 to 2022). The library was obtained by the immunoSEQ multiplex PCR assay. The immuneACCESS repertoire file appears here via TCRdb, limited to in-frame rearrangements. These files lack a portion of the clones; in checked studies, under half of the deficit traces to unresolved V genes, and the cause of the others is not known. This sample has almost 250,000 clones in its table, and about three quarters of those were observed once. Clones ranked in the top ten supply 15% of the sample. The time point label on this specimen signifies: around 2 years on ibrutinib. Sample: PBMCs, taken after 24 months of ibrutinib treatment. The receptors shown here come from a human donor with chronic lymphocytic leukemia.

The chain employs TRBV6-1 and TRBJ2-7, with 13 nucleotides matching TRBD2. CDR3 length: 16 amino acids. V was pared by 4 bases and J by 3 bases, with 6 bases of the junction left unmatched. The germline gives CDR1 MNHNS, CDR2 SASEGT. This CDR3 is CASSVLGTSGDYEQYF. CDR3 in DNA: TGTGCCAGCAGTGTGCTAGGGACTAGCGGGGACTACGAGCAGTACTTC.

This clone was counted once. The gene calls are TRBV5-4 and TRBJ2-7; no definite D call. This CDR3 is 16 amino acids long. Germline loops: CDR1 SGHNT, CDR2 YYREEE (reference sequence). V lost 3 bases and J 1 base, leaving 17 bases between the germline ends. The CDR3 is CASSSWVSGFSYEQYF. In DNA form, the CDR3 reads TGTGCCAGCAGCTCCTGGGTTAGTGGTTTTTCCTACGAGCAGTACTTC. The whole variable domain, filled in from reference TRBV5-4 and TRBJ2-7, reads ETGVTQSPTHLIKTRGQQVTLRCSSQSGHNTVSWYQQALGQGPQFIFQYYREEENGRGNFPPRFSGLQFPNYSSELNVNALELDDSALYLCASSSWVSGFSYEQYFGPGTRLTVT.

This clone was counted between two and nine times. The CDR3 sequence: CAWSPHKEVAFF. The CDR3 nucleotides read TGTGCCTGGAGTCCTCACAAGGAGGTGGCTTTCTTT. The rearrangement uses TRBV30 and TRBJ1-1; D not resolved. Germline loops: CDR1 GTSNPN, CDR2 SVGIG (reference sequence). V gave up 2 bases and J gave up 11 bases, with 15 bases separating them. The CDR3 consists of 12 residues.

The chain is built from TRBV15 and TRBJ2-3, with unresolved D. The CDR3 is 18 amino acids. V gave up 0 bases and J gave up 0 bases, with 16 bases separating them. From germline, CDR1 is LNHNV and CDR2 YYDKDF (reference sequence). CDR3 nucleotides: TGTGCCACCAGCAGAGAAAACAGCCAGGACGCTAGCACAGATACGCAGTATTTT. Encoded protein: CATSRENSQDASTDTQYF.

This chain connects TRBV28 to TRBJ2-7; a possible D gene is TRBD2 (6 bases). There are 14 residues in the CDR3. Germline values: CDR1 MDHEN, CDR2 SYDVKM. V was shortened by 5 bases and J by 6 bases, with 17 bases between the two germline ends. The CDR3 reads CASSTSSVMGEQYF. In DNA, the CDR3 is TGTGCCAGCAGTACCTCTAGCGTTATGGGCGAGCAGTACTTC.